This T cell receptor (beta chain) was documented in a study of CD8 T cells in ankylosing spondylitis. Overall study findings and caveats: With a CD8+ phenotype, disease-linked clones were relatively rare in peripheral blood. A TCR beta motif of 7 or 8 highly homologous variants appeared characteristic of ankylosing spondylitis blood.

At least ten counts were recorded for this clonotype. What it recognizes is unknown. The CDR3 loop spans 14 amino acids. The germline V gene encodes CDR1 MGHDK and CDR2 SYGVNS. V shed 6 bases and J 3 bases; nucleotides not matched to a gene: 3. TCR beta libraries were made by quantitative 5'-RACE with molecular barcodes. TCRdb analysed the 5' RACE reads with MiXCR anew, one entry per CDR3 protein. Of around 540,000 distinct CDR3 sequences listed, roughly an eighth are singletons. The specimen sequenced was blood, either unsorted or a sorted T cell fraction (not recorded which). The sequence was collected from a male donor with ankylosing spondylitis. The genes are TRBV25-1 and TRBJ2-1, with 9 bases aligning to TRBD2. CDR3 bases: TGTGCCAGCAGGACTAGCGGAAACTACAATGAGCAGTTCTTC. Encoded protein: CASRTSGNYNEQFF. The full variable domain, in which reference TRBV25-1 and TRBJ2-1 provide the parts outside the CDR3, is EADIYQTPRYLVIGTGKKITLECSQTMGHDKMYWYQQDPGMELHLIHYSYGVNSTEKGDLSSESTVSRIRTEHFPLTLESARPSHTSQYLCASRTSGNYNEQFFGPGTRLTVL.